This T cell receptor beta chain was sequenced for a study of spatial heterogeneity in lung cancer. Study as a whole: Counts of TCR transcripts in tumor regions correlated strongly with a T cell module score (derived from matched bulk RNA-seq). General observations from the study: For tumor T cells, estimated coverage reached only roughly 7% (alpha) and about 12% (beta). In tumors, expanded intratumoral alpha and beta TCR counts tracked mutation counts.

TCRdb re-called the 5' RACE reads through MiXCR, storing one row per CDR3 protein. Of 8,000 or so distinct CDR3 sequences listed, 7% were seen once; the top ten hold around 9.4%. The CDR3 is 16 residues long. Per the germline V gene, CDR1 is SGDLS and CDR2 is YYNGEE. V lost 3 bases and J 6 bases, leaving 20 bases between the germline ends. Time point noted: sample taken at primary tumor resection. A total of about 73 untreated early-stage non-small cell lung cancer patients served as donors. Tumor, nontumor lung or frozen PBMC supplied whole RNA, sequenced without sorting. Comments on this clonotype: Its antigen is as yet unknown.

This clonotype was sampled from a male donor with early-stage non-small cell lung cancer. The sample consisted of lung tumor tissue, taken at surgery. The rearrangement links TRBV9 to TRBJ2-3; possibly TRBD1 or TRBD2 for D (6 bases each). The CDR3 spells CASSEAYGGPEDTQYF. CDR3 DNA: TGTGCCAGCAGCGAGGCCTATGGGGGGCCCGAGGATACGCAGTATTTT.